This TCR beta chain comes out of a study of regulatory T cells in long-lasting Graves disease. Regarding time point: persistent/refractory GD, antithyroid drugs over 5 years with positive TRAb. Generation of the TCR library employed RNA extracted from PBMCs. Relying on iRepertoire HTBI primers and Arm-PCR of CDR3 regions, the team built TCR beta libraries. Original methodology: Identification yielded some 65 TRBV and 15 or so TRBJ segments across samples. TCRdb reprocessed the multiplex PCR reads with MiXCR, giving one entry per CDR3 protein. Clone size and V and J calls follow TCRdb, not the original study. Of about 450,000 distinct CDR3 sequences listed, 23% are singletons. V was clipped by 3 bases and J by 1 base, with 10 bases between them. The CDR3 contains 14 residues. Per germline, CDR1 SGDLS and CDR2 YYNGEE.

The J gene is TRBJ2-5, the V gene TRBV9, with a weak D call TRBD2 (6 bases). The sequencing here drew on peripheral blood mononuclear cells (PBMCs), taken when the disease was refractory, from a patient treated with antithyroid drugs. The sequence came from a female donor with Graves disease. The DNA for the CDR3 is TGTGCCAGCAGCGAGCAGGGAGGCCAAGAGACCCAGTACTTC. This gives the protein CASSEQGGQETQYF.